The rows below give T cell receptor beta chains drawn from one sample of a study of blood T cells in healthy people across ages. MiXCR, run by TCRdb on the 5' RACE reads, gives a single entry per CDR3 protein. The sample records about 640,000 distinct CDR3 sequences, about 28% being singletons. Sequenced sample: blood. Every receptor here comes from a woman aged 80 or older in good health. Each CDR3 is given with its conserved first and last residue. A D gene is named only where the DNA matches it firmly. The size of a clone is reported for some rows only, either as once, few or many, or as a class for expanded clones.

clone_size: .; j_call: TRBJ1-5; d_call: .; v_call: TRBV6-1; cdr3_nt: TGTGTCAGCAGTCTCAAGGGATCCTATAGCAATCAGCCCCAGCATTTT; cdr3_aa: CVSSLKGSYSNQPQHF
clone_size: many; j_call: TRBJ2-1; d_call: .; v_call: TRBV7-6; cdr3_nt: TGTGCCAGCAGCTTACTAGGAGGGGGCAATGAGCAGTTCTTC; cdr3_aa: CASSLLGGGNEQFF
clone_size: .; j_call: TRBJ2-5; d_call: TRBD2; v_call: TRBV7-3; cdr3_nt: TGTGCCAGCAGCTTAAAGTTTAGCACCGGACTAGCGGGGGGGTTAGACCAAGAGACCCAGTACTTC; cdr3_aa: CASSLKFSTGLAGGLDQETQYF
clone_size: few; j_call: TRBJ1-1; d_call: .; v_call: TRBV7-9; cdr3_nt: TGTGCCAGCAGGACCCCCACAGGGAGGGACACTGAAGCTTTCTTT; cdr3_aa: CASRTPTGRDTEAFF
clone_size: many; j_call: TRBJ2-5; d_call: .; v_call: TRBV7-8; cdr3_nt: TGTGCCAGCAGACATTATCAAGAGACCCAGTACTTC; cdr3_aa: CASRHYQETQYF
clone_size: .; j_call: TRBJ2-3; d_call: TRBD2; v_call: TRBV7-3; cdr3_nt: TGTGCCAGCAGCCCCCCGGGACTACCCATACCTGCAGATACGCAGTATTTT; cdr3_aa: CASSPPGLPIPADTQYF
clone_size: many; j_call: TRBJ1-4; d_call: TRBD1; v_call: TRBV20-1; cdr3_nt: TGCAGTGCTGAAACAGGGGGCGGCGAAAAACTGTTTTTT; cdr3_aa: CSAETGGGEKLFF
clone_size: once; j_call: TRBJ2-3; d_call: .; v_call: TRBV12-3/TRBV12-4; cdr3_nt: TGTGCCACAGTCTCGCGGAACACAGATACGCAGTATTTT; cdr3_aa: CATVSRNTDTQYF
clone_size: .; j_call: TRBJ2-3; d_call: .; v_call: TRBV4-3; cdr3_nt: TGCGCCAGCAGCCAGACCAGGGGAGGCACAGATACGCAGTATTTT; cdr3_aa: CASSQTRGGTDTQYF
clone_size: .; j_call: TRBJ2-1; d_call: .; v_call: TRBV9; cdr3_nt: TGTGCCAGCAGCCCCGATCGGCAGGGACCCCAAGAGACCCAGTTCTTC; cdr3_aa: CASSPDRQGPQETQFF
clone_size: many; j_call: TRBJ2-3; d_call: TRBD2; v_call: TRBV7-2; cdr3_nt: TGTGCCAGCAGCCGGGCTAGCGGGGGAACCACAGATACGCAGTATTTT; cdr3_aa: CASSRASGGTTDTQYF
clone_size: many; j_call: TRBJ2-2; d_call: TRBD2; v_call: TRBV5-5; cdr3_nt: TGTGCCAGCAGCCGGACTAGCGGGGGGGCCACCGGGGAGCTGTTTTTT; cdr3_aa: CASSRTSGGATGELFF
clone_size: .; j_call: TRBJ1-2; d_call: .; v_call: TRBV6-1; cdr3_nt: TGTGCCAGCAGTGAGTACAGGGGCTACACCTTC; cdr3_aa: CASSEYRGYTF
clone_size: many; j_call: TRBJ2-6; d_call: .; v_call: TRBV20-1; cdr3_nt: TGCAGTGCTTCGGACACACTCTCTGGGGCCAACGTCCTGACTTTC; cdr3_aa: CSASDTLSGANVLTF
clone_size: .; j_call: TRBJ2-5; d_call: .; v_call: TRBV5-1; cdr3_nt: TGCGCCAGCAGCTCCTTTGGGGCGTCCGCAGGGGAGACCCAGTACTTC; cdr3_aa: CASSSFGASAGETQYF
clone_size: .; j_call: TRBJ2-7; d_call: TRBD1; v_call: TRBV7-2; cdr3_nt: TGTGCCAGCAGCTTAACGACAGGGCCTATTCCAACCTACGAGCAGTACTTC; cdr3_aa: CASSLTTGPIPTYEQYF
clone_size: many; j_call: TRBJ1-1; d_call: .; v_call: TRBV6-1; cdr3_nt: TGTGCCAGCAGTGTAGGGCGGGGCACTGAAGCTTTCTTT; cdr3_aa: CASSVGRGTEAFF
clone_size: few; j_call: TRBJ1-3; d_call: .; v_call: TRBV29-1; cdr3_nt: TGCAGCGTTACTTCAGGGTTCGGAAACACCATATATTTT; cdr3_aa: CSVTSGFGNTIYF
clone_size: many; j_call: TRBJ2-7; d_call: TRBD1; v_call: TRBV20-1; cdr3_nt: TGCAGTGCTAATCCGGGACAGGGGAACTCCTACGAGCAGTACTTC; cdr3_aa: CSANPGQGNSYEQYF
clone_size: many; j_call: TRBJ2-5; d_call: TRBD2; v_call: TRBV7-7; cdr3_nt: TGCGCCAGCAGCTTGGACCCCGGGAGGGTCCAAGAGACCCAGTACTTC; cdr3_aa: CASSLDPGRVQETQYF
clone_size: .; j_call: TRBJ2-3; d_call: .; v_call: TRBV7-2; cdr3_nt: TGTGCCAGCGGAGACTTCTCGACAGATACGCAGTATTTT; cdr3_aa: CASGDFSTDTQYF
clone_size: few; j_call: TRBJ1-5; d_call: .; v_call: TRBV28; cdr3_nt: TGTGCCAGCAGCTCGAGGGTTCCTCTCTATAGCAATCAGCCCCAGCATTTT; cdr3_aa: CASSSRVPLYSNQPQHF
clone_size: many; j_call: TRBJ2-1; d_call: .; v_call: TRBV7-9; cdr3_nt: TGTGCCAGCAGCTTTGGAAATGAGCAGTTCTTC; cdr3_aa: CASSFGNEQFF
clone_size: .; j_call: TRBJ2-3; d_call: .; v_call: TRBV25-1; cdr3_nt: TGTGCCAGCATCCTCACAGATACGCAGTATTTT; cdr3_aa: CASILTDTQYF
clone_size: few; j_call: TRBJ2-5; d_call: .; v_call: TRBV27; cdr3_nt: TGTGCCAGCAGTTTATTTTCCGTCAATGAGCAGTACTTC; cdr3_aa: CASSLFSVNEQYF
clone_size: .; j_call: TRBJ2-3; d_call: TRBD1; v_call: TRBV18; cdr3_nt: TGTGCCAGCTCAGGAATGGGGGACAGGGGCACAGATACGCAGTATTTT; cdr3_aa: CASSGMGDRGTDTQYF
clone_size: many; j_call: TRBJ1-4; d_call: .; v_call: TRBV6-1; cdr3_nt: TGTGCCAGCAGTGAAGATTTCGGGGGACATGAAAAACTGTTTTTT; cdr3_aa: CASSEDFGGHEKLFF
clone_size: many; j_call: TRBJ2-1; d_call: .; v_call: TRBV7-2; cdr3_nt: TGTGCCAGCAGGCAGGGAAGATCCCCCAATGAGCAGTTCTTC; cdr3_aa: CASRQGRSPNEQFF
clone_size: many; j_call: TRBJ2-1; d_call: .; v_call: TRBV7-9; cdr3_nt: TGTGCCAGCAGCTTAGGGGCCAGTGAGCAGTTCTTC; cdr3_aa: CASSLGASEQFF
clone_size: .; j_call: TRBJ2-7; d_call: TRBD2; v_call: TRBV5-1; cdr3_nt: TGCGCCAGCAGCTCAGGACTAGCCTATACGGATGAGCAGTACTTC; cdr3_aa: CASSSGLAYTDEQYF
clone_size: few; j_call: TRBJ1-5; d_call: .; v_call: TRBV3-1; cdr3_nt: TGTGCCAGCAGCCAAGGGACACCCAGTCAGCCCCAGCATTTT; cdr3_aa: CASSQGTPSQPQHF
clone_size: .; j_call: TRBJ2-7; d_call: TRBD1; v_call: TRBV11-2; cdr3_nt: TGTGCCAGCAGCACCCACCGGGACAGCGCCGACTACGAGCAGTACTTC; cdr3_aa: CASSTHRDSADYEQYF
clone_size: many; j_call: TRBJ2-5; d_call: TRBD2; v_call: TRBV15; cdr3_nt: TGTGCCACCAGCAGAGGGACTAGCGACCAAGAGACCCAGTACTTC; cdr3_aa: CATSRGTSDQETQYF
clone_size: .; j_call: TRBJ1-1; d_call: TRBD1; v_call: TRBV27; cdr3_nt: TGTGCCAGCAGTTCTCGCCGGGACAGGGGAGGAGTAGAAGCTTTCTTT; cdr3_aa: CASSSRRDRGGVEAFF
clone_size: .; j_call: TRBJ1-1; d_call: .; v_call: TRBV28; cdr3_nt: TGTGCCAGCAAGGAGTACGGGAGCAGGGAAACTGAAGCTTTCTTT; cdr3_aa: CASKEYGSRETEAFF
clone_size: many; j_call: TRBJ2-5; d_call: .; v_call: TRBV7-2; cdr3_nt: TGTGCCAGCAGCTTAGGGATAGGGGAGACCCAGTACTTC; cdr3_aa: CASSLGIGETQYF